These T cell receptor beta chains were read from a single sample in a study of memory CD4+ T cells and cytomegalovirus serostatus. Profiling relied on immunoSEQ multiplex PCR, and the TCRdb table lists in-frame clones only, not all of them. The sample consists of around 54,000 clones, about 80% of them appearing once. Specimen: memory CD4+ T cells from blood. These receptors were taken from an adult in good health and CMV-seropositive. The CDR3 runs from the conserved cysteine through the conserved F or W. The D gene is left open where the match is weak. Expanded clones get a size class; other rows say once, few or many, or leave the size out.

d_call j_call clone_size v_call cdr3_aa cdr3_nt
NA TRBJ1-4 once TRBV19 CASSFLGKTNEKLFF TGTGCCAGTAGTTTCCTGGGGAAAACTAATGAAAAACTGTTTTTT
NA TRBJ2-1 once TRBV7-3 CASSLMGAGESEQFF TGTGCCAGCAGCTTAATGGGGGCGGGAGAATCTGAGCAGTTCTTC
NA TRBJ2-1 NA TRBV19 CASRPAGLMSSYNEQFF TGTGCCAGTAGACCGGCAGGACTAATGAGTTCCTACAATGAGCAGTTCTTC
TRBD2 TRBJ2-1 NA TRBV5-1 CASSYTSGSAGEQFF TGCGCCAGCAGCTATACTAGCGGGAGTGCTGGTGAGCAGTTCTTC
NA TRBJ2-5 NA TRBV11-3 CASSLTSFGETQYF TGTGCCAGCAGCTTGACTAGTTTCGGCGAGACCCAGTACTTC
NA TRBJ2-7 NA TRBV18 CASSPPADRSEQYF TGTGCCAGCTCACCACCGGCTGACAGATCCGAGCAGTACTTC
TRBD2 TRBJ2-1 NA TRBV10-3 CAISESRGTSGIGEQFF TGTGCCATCAGTGAGTCGAGAGGGACTAGCGGGATTGGTGAGCAGTTCTTC
NA TRBJ2-7 NA TRBV28 CASRTAYEQYF TGTGCCAGCAGAACAGCCTACGAGCAGTACTTC
NA TRBJ2-5 NA TRBV11-3 CASQLGPQETQYF TGTGCCAGCCAACTAGGCCCCCAAGAGACCCAGTACTTC
NA TRBJ1-3 NA TRBV6-1 CASRLGSFSGNTIYF TGTGCCAGCAGGCTGGGCAGCTTCTCTGGAAACACCATATATTTT
TRBD1 TRBJ1-5 NA TRBV6-6 CASRRTGDSNQPQHF TGTGCCAGCAGGAGGACAGGAGACAGCAATCAGCCCCAGCATTTT
NA TRBJ1-1 NA TRBV11-3 CASSLPRDRGGSTEAFF TGTGCCAGCAGCTTACCTCGGGACCGGGGAGGGAGCACTGAAGCTTTCTTT
NA TRBJ1-2 NA TRBV5-4 CASSEIQGAFGGYTF TGTGCCAGCAGCGAAATACAGGGAGCCTTTGGCGGCTACACCTTC
NA TRBJ1-6 NA TRBV6-6 CASRGHNYNSPLHF TGTGCCAGCAGGGGACACAACTATAATTCACCCCTCCACTTT
NA TRBJ2-3 NA TRBV6-5 CASSYGFQGTDTQYF TGTGCCAGCAGTTACGGGTTTCAGGGCACAGATACGCAGTATTTT
NA TRBJ2-5 NA TRBV30 CAWSVATPLEETQYF TGTGCCTGGAGTGTAGCCACCCCACTAGAGGAGACCCAGTACTTC
NA TRBJ1-5 NA TRBV4-3 CASSQMRGGQPQHF TGCGCCAGCAGCCAAATGAGGGGTGGGCAGCCCCAGCATTTT
NA TRBJ1-1 NA TRBV30 CAWSRRNTEAFF TGTGCCTGGTCGAGGAGGAACACTGAAGCTTTCTTT
NA TRBJ1-1 few TRBV18 CASRSMNTEAFF TGTGCCAGCCGGTCAATGAACACTGAAGCTTTCTTT
TRBD2 TRBJ2-7 NA TRBV18 CASSPSSGRGEQYF TGTGCCAGCTCACCCTCTAGCGGGAGAGGTGAGCAGTACTTC
TRBD2 TRBJ2-3 NA TRBV6-5 CASSPWGGITDTQYF TGTGCCAGCAGTCCTTGGGGGGGGATCACAGATACGCAGTATTTT
NA TRBJ2-2 NA TRBV5-1 CASSFIADAQNTGELFF TGCGCCAGCAGCTTTATAGCGGATGCGCAGAACACCGGGGAGCTGTTTTTT
TRBD1 TRBJ2-5 NA TRBV30 CAWSKTGEETQYF TGTGCCTGGAGTAAAACAGGGGAAGAGACCCAGTACTTC
TRBD2 TRBJ2-2 NA TRBV4-3 CASSQGLAGVFGGELFF TGCGCCAGCAGCCAAGGCCTAGCGGGAGTTTTCGGCGGGGAGCTGTTTTTT
TRBD2 TRBJ2-1 NA TRBV4-1 CASSQLTTSGSGNEQFF TGCGCCAGCAGCCAACTTACAACTAGCGGGAGTGGCAATGAGCAGTTCTTC
NA TRBJ2-3 NA TRBV4-2 CASSQGASTDTQYF TGTGCCAGCAGCCAAGGGGCGAGCACAGATACGCAGTATTTT
NA TRBJ2-5 NA TRBV6-5 CASSYRDKYQETQYF TGTGCCAGCAGTTACAGGGACAAGTACCAAGAGACCCAGTACTTC
TRBD2 TRBJ2-1 once TRBV7-6 CASSLVRTSGKNEQFF TGTGCCAGCAGCTTAGTTAGGACTAGCGGGAAAAATGAGCAGTTCTTC
NA TRBJ1-5 few TRBV19 CASSVAWGLQPQHF TGTGCCAGTAGTGTAGCCTGGGGACTCCAGCCCCAGCATTTT
TRBD2 TRBJ2-1 few TRBV14 CASSQETSGIGQFF TGTGCCAGCAGCCAAGAGACTAGCGGGATTGGGCAGTTCTTC
NA TRBJ2-6 NA TRBV10-2 CASRELGGSGANVLTF TGCGCCAGCAGGGAGTTGGGGGGCTCTGGGGCCAACGTCCTGACTTTC
NA TRBJ2-7 NA TRBV21-1 CASSLTSGYVLPEQYF TGTGCCAGCAGCCTGACTAGCGGATATGTCCTGCCCGAGCAGTACTTC
NA TRBJ2-3 NA TRBV4-2 CATLDTDTQYF TGTGCCACCTTAGACACAGATACGCAGTATTTT
NA TRBJ2-1 NA TRBV7-6 CASSRIWGDEQFF TGTGCCAGCAGCCGTATTTGGGGGGATGAGCAGTTCTTC
NA TRBJ1-3 NA TRBV2 CASDSGGVGGNTIYF TGTGCCAGCGACTCTGGGGGCGTTGGTGGAAACACCATATATTTT
NA TRBJ1-5 NA TRBV7-2 CASSFRAYQHF TGTGCCAGCAGCTTCCGGGCTTACCAGCATTTT
NA TRBJ1-2 NA TRBV28 CASSPSGRADGYTF TGTGCCAGCAGCCCTTCGGGTAGGGCCGATGGCTACACCTTC
NA TRBJ2-3 NA TRBV18 CASSPFSGGTDTQYF TGTGCCAGCTCACCCTTTAGTGGAGGCACAGATACGCAGTATTTT
TRBD1 TRBJ1-2 NA TRBV2 CASITDRGTYGYTF TGTGCCAGCATTACGGACAGGGGGACCTACGGCTACACCTTC
TRBD1 TRBJ2-2 medium-sized TRBV7-2 CASSNNPGTGGGELFF TGTGCCAGCAGTAATAATCCCGGGACAGGGGGCGGGGAGCTGTTTTTT